Listed here are 19 T cell receptor beta chains from one sample, sequenced in a study of T cell responses to AZD1222 COVID-19 vaccine. Data came from immunoSEQ multiplex PCR; TCRdb stores just in-frame clones and leaves some out. The sample shows fewer than 75,000 clones, 85% to 95% of them seen only once. This sample comprised peripheral blood, obtained 28 days after the second dose of the MenACWY control vaccine. These receptors all stem from an adult who received the MenACWY meningococcal vaccine as a control.

CDR3 amino acids: CASSLMDTGELFF. The CDR3, as DNA: TGCGCCAGCAGCTTGATGGACACCGGGGAGCTGTTTTTT. The rearrangement joins TRBV5-1 to TRBJ2-2; D uncertain. The CDR3 sequence is 13 residues long. Germline V gives CDR1 SGHRS, CDR2 YFSETQ. Trimming removed 1 base at V and 3 bases at J, with 4 bases between.

The J gene is TRBJ2-3, the V gene TRBV4-1; 11 positions match TRBD2. CDR1 is MGHRA, CDR2 YSYEKL, per germline. Trimming removed 5 bases from V and 4 bases from J; junction bases left unmatched: 5. This CDR3 region has 15 residues. The CDR3 bases are TGCGCCAGCAGCTCTCTAGCGGGAGGATCAGATACGCAGTATTTT. As protein: CASSSLAGGSDTQYF.

V and J are TRBV25-1 and TRBJ1-3; no definite D call. From germline, CDR1 is MGHDK and CDR2 SYGVNS. The CDR3 length is 12 residues. V lost 7 bases and J 0 bases, leaving 4 bases between the germline ends. The CDR3: CASTLSGNTIYF. The CDR3 DNA sequence: TGTGCCAGCACCCTCTCTGGAAACACCATATATTTT.

Only one count was recorded for this clone. The chain recombines TRBV6-5 with TRBJ2-3; 8 nucleotides line up with TRBD2. J lost 0 bases, V lost 8 bases, and 7 bases had no gene match. From germline, CDR1 is MNHEY and CDR2 SVGAGI. This CDR3 is 15 amino acids long. The DNA for the CDR3 is TGTGCCAGCCGACGGGGGGGAACTAGCACAGATACGCAGTATTTT. This gives the protein CASRRGGTSTDTQYF.

The chain is built from TRBV7-3 and TRBJ2-2; D unresolved. Germline V gives CDR1 SGHTA, CDR2 FQGTGA. The germline V and J ends were trimmed by 5 bases and 1 base, with 5 bases remaining between them. This CDR3 has 13 residues. CDR3 DNA: TGTGCCAGCAGCCCAGGGAACACCGGGGAGCTGTTTTTT. It yields the protein CASSPGNTGELFF.

This clone showed up just once. In nucleotides, the CDR3 is TGTGCCAGCAGTTACTGGGGCGGACAGAGAAATTCACCCCTCCACTTT. Its translation is CASSYWGGQRNSPLHF. The chain couples TRBV6-5 to TRBJ1-6; D might be TRBD1 (6 bases). This CDR3 is 16 amino acids long. Germline-derived CDR1 and CDR2 are MNHEY and SVGAGI. V gave up 1 base and J gave up 7 bases, with 14 bases separating them.

The chain is built from TRBV10-1 and TRBJ2-1; 11 positions match TRBD2. The germline V gene has CDR1 WNHNN and CDR2 SYGVQD (reference sequence). The junction had 11 bases not matched to a gene; V was cut back by 1 base and J by 9 bases. CDR3 length equals 17 residues. The CDR3 DNA sequence: TGCGCCAGCAGTGAGTGGGAGCTAGCGGGAGGACCTCTTGAGCAGTTCTTC. Amino acids: CASSEWELAGGPLEQFF.

In its sample, this clone was seen once. The chain is built from TRBV6-5 and TRBJ1-3, with TRBD1 matching over 8 bases. This CDR3 has 14 residues. From germline, CDR1 is MNHEY and CDR2 SVGAGI. Trimming took 4 bases from V and 4 from J; bases not matched to a gene: 3. In nucleotides, the CDR3 is TGTGCCAGCAGTTTGACAGGGGTCGGAAACACCATATATTTT. Its translation is CASSLTGVGNTIYF.

This clone appeared a single time. V usage is TRBV7-2 and J usage is TRBJ1-2; TRBD1 aligns across 8 bases. The trim removed 1 base at V and 0 bases at J, leaving 4 bases unmatched. Germline V gene lookup returns CDR1 SGHTA and CDR2 FQGNSA. This CDR3 is built from 16 residues. CDR3 in amino acids: CASSLGGQETNYGYTF. The CDR3 region has the DNA TGTGCCAGCAGCTTAGGGGGACAGGAAACTAACTATGGCTACACCTTC.

The V call is TRBV6-5, the J call TRBJ1-2; perhaps TRBD1 as D (6 bases). This CDR3 has 14 amino acids. In germline, CDR1 is MNHEY, CDR2 SVGAGI. Trimming removed 6 bases at V and 8 bases at J, with 19 bases between. CDR3 sequence reads: CASRRDKGFEGYTF. Written as DNA, the CDR3 is TGTGCCAGCAGGAGGGACAAGGGGTTTGAGGGCTACACCTTC.

This chain connects TRBV5-6 to TRBJ2-2; weak D call: TRBD1 (6 bases). The germline CDR1 and CDR2 sequences are SGHDT and YYEEEE. The CDR3 extends over 15 amino acids. The ends were cut back, 0 bases at V and 2 bases at J, with 8 bases in the middle. The DNA for the CDR3 is TGTGCCAGCAGCTTGGCAGGGGCCAACACCGGGGAGCTGTTTTTT. Translating gives CASSLAGANTGELFF.

The chain is built from TRBV14 and TRBJ1-1; D is undetermined. Germline values: CDR1 SGHDN, CDR2 FVKESK. The length of the CDR3 is 16 residues. The germline V and J ends were trimmed by 0 bases and 5 bases, with 16 bases remaining between them. Written as DNA, the CDR3 is TGTGCCAGCAGCCAAGATACGGCCACGTGGGTTACTGAAGCTTTCTTT. This sequence encodes CASSQDTATWVTEAFF.

This sequence joins TRBV4-1 and TRBJ1-1; the D is unclear. V lost 6 bases and J 1 base, leaving 9 bases between the germline ends. The CDR3 has 13 amino acids. The V gene's germline CDR1 is MGHRA and CDR2 YSYEKL. The CDR3 DNA reads as TGCGCCAGCAGATCCGCCTCGAACACTGAAGCTTTCTTT. Encoded protein: CASRSASNTEAFF.

The chain links TRBV30 to TRBJ1-1, with 8 bases aligning to TRBD1. Germline V lookup: CDR1 GTSNPN, CDR2 SVGIG (reference sequence). Trimming took 5 bases from V and 11 from J; bases not matched to a gene: 13. This CDR3 spans 13 amino acids. CDR3 residues: CAWVIETGEWAFF. The CDR3 DNA sequence: TGTGCCTGGGTCATAGAGACAGGGGAGTGGGCTTTCTTT.

The V call is TRBV7-9, the J call TRBJ2-1; 7 positions match TRBD2. Germline values: CDR1 SEHNR, CDR2 FQNEAQ (reference sequence). Trimming took 1 base from V and 8 from J; bases not matched to a gene: 11. This CDR3 comprises 16 residues. CDR3 nucleotides: TGTGCCAGCAGCTTAGGGGGACTACTAAAGGTGCATGAGCAGTTCTTC. Its protein is CASSLGGLLKVHEQFF.

The rearrangement joins TRBV30 to TRBJ1-2; TRBD1 matches 7 bases. Germline values: CDR1 GTSNPN, CDR2 SVGIG (reference sequence). There are 13 residues in the CDR3. The trim removed 4 bases at V and 10 bases at J, leaving 12 bases unmatched. The CDR3 DNA reads as TGTGCCTGGAAGCAAAAAGGGGGCGCATCCTACACCTTC. Translated: CAWKQKGGASYTF.

The V gene is TRBV27, the J gene TRBJ2-7; 9 nucleotides line up with TRBD1. Trimming removed 6 bases from V and 4 bases from J; junction bases left unmatched: 13. From germline, CDR1 is MNHEY and CDR2 SMNVEV (reference sequence). The CDR3 is 16 residues long. The CDR3 loop reads CASSPGTGRSRYEQYF. CDR3 sequence (DNA): TGTGCCAGCAGCCCAGGGACAGGGAGGTCGCGGTACGAGCAGTACTTC.

This chain connects TRBV11-2 to TRBJ2-5; D unclear. This CDR3 has 17 residues. The V and J ends lost 2 bases and 7 bases respectively, with 23 bases between them. CDR1 and CDR2 (germline): SGHAT, FQNNGV. The DNA of the CDR3 is TGTGCCAGCAGCTTACGGAACTTAGGACGTAGCAGTGGGACCCAGTACTTC. Residues: CASSLRNLGRSSGTQYF.

This clone was recorded once. The chain joins TRBV3-1 (or the pseudogene TRBV3-2) to TRBJ2-3; no clear D. Germline loops: CDR1 LGHDT, CDR2 YNNKEL (reference sequence). Trimming took 8 bases from V and 5 from J, leaving 14 bases between them. The CDR3 is made up of 13 amino acids. In DNA, the CDR3 is TGTGCCAGCCGCTCCGCGGTCATAGATACGCAGTATTTT. This encodes CASRSAVIDTQYF.